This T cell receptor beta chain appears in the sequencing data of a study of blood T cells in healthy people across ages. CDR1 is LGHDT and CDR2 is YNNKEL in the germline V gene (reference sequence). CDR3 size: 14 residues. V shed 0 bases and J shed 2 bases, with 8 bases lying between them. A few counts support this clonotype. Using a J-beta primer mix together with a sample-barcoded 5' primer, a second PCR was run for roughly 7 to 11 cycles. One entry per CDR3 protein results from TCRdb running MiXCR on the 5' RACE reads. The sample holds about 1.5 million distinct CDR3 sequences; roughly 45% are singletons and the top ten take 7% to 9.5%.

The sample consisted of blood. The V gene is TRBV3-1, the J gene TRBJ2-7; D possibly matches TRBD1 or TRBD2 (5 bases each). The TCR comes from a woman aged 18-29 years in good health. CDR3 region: CASSQDRDPYEQYF. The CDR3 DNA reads TGTGCCAGCAGCCAAGACCGGGACCCCTACGAGCAGTACTTC.